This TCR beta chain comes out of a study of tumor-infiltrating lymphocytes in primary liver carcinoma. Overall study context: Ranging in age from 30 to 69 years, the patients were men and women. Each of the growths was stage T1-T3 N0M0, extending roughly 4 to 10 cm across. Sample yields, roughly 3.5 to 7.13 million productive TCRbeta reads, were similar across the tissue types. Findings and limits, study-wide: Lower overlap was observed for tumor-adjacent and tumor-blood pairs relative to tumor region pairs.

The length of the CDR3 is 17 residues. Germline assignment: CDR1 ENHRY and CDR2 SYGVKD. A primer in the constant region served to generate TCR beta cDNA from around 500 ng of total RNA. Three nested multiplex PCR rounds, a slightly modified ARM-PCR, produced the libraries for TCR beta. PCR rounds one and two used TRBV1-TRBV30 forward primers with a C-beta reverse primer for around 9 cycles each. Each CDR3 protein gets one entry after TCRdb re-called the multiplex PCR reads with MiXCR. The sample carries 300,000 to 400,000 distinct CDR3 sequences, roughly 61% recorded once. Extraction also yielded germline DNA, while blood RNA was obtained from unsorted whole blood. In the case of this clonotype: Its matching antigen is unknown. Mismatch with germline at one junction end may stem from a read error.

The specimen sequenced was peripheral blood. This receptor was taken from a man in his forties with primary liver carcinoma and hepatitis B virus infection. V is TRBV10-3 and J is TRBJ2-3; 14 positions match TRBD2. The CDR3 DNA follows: TGTGCCGCCCGTAGACTAGCGGGAGGGCCGGGTTCAGATACGAAGTATTTT. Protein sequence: CAARRLAGGPGSDTKYF.